The 5 T cell receptor beta chains in this list originate from one sample, sequenced in a study of blood T cell repertoires in COVID-19. Profiled with immunoSEQ multiplex PCR; TCRdb holds only in-frame clones, not every one. The data contain over 150,000 clones, approximately 91% of them seen just once; the ten biggest clones take up about 2%. Input material: peripheral blood. Source of these receptors: a man younger than 30 with acute or convalescent COVID-19.

This clone was picked up a small number of times. V usage is TRBV5-1 and J usage is TRBJ2-2, with TRBD2 matching 10 bases. The CDR3 covers 16 residues. CDR1 and CDR2 from the germline V gene are SGHRS and YFSETQ. V was pared by 2 bases and J by 2 bases, with 3 bases of the junction left unmatched. CDR3 sequence (DNA): TGCGCCAGCAGCTTCCGGACTAGCGGTAACACCGGGGAGCTGTTTTTT. It codes for CASSFRTSGNTGELFF.

V and J are TRBV9 and TRBJ1-4; no definite D call. Trimming left V 1 base short and J 5 bases short, with 18 bases between. The CDR3 loop spans 17 amino acids. Germline V gene data show CDR1 as SGDLS and CDR2 as YYNGEE. The CDR3 protein is CASSVSPSPETNEKLFF. The CDR3 region has the DNA TGTGCCAGCAGCGTATCTCCTAGCCCAGAAACGAATGAAAAACTGTTTTTT.

This sequence joins TRBV14 and TRBJ2-3; D remains ambiguous. Germline V lookup: CDR1 SGHDN, CDR2 FVKESK. Trimming stripped 1 base from V and 4 bases from J, with 12 bases between. CDR3 length equals 15 residues. The CDR3 sequence is CASSQGLLFPDTQYF. For the CDR3, the DNA is TGTGCCAGCAGCCAAGGACTCTTATTCCCAGATACGCAGTATTTT.

The chain recombines TRBV7-9 with TRBJ2-3; no clear D gene. The CDR3 is 15 residues long. Germline loops: CDR1 SEHNR, CDR2 FQNEAQ (reference sequence). The ends were cut back, 1 base at V and 2 bases at J, with 10 bases in the middle. The CDR3 reads CASSLEVRITDTQYF. The CDR3 region has the DNA TGTGCCAGCAGCTTAGAAGTGCGGATCACAGATACGCAGTATTTT.

The V gene is TRBV7-9, the J gene TRBJ2-2; 7 bases map to TRBD2. After removal of 2 bases from V and 6 bases from J, the junction contained 6 bases not matched to a gene. The CDR3 consists of 15 residues. Germline V CDR1 and CDR2: SEHNR, FQNEAQ (reference sequence). The CDR3 protein is CASSLLAGRAGELFF. CDR3 in DNA: TGTGCCAGCAGCTTACTGGCGGGGAGGGCCGGGGAGCTGTTTTTT.